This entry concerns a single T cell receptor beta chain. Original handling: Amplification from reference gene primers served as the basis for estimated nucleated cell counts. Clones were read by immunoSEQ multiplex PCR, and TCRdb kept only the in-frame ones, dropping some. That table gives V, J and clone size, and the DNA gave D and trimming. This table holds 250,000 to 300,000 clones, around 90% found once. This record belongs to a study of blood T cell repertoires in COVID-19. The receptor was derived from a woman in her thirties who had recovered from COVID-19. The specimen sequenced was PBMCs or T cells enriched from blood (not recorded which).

The CDR3 bases are TGCGCCAGCAGTGAAGATGTAGGCAGGGCCGTCTATGGCTACACCTTC. It is translated as CASSEDVGRAVYGYTF. This chain uses TRBV10-1 with TRBJ1-2, with a possible D match to TRBD1 (5 bases). In germline, CDR1 is WNHNN, CDR2 SYGVQD (reference sequence). Trimming pared 3 bases from V and 4 bases from J, leaving 18 bases between. CDR3 length equals 16 residues.